This T cell receptor beta chain derives from a study of PD-1 blockade in classical Hodgkin lymphoma. The study's findings and limits: CD4+ TCR diversity, unlike CD8+, climbed significantly by C4D1. Possible causes of repertoire differences, disease activity or prior therapy, remain undefined. Individuals who commenced nivolumab within less than 1 year of ASCT were excluded.

This CDR3 region has 10 residues. V lost 5 bases, J lost 9 bases, and 4 bases stayed unmatched. Germline V gives CDR1 SQVTM, CDR2 ANQGSEA. A note on this clone: Its antigen is undetermined.

The data were produced by immunoSEQ multiplex PCR, yet TCRdb's version contains in-frame clones alone and is incomplete. The data contain around 6,700 clones, 60% to 85% of them singletons. Relapse was seen in all patients after autologous stem cell transplantation, and brentuximab vedotin exposure was variable. Complete response, partial response or progressive disease constituted the best responses recorded. Sequenced material: peripheral blood mononuclear cells (PBMCs), taken at baseline. The rearrangement joins TRBV29-1 to TRBJ2-7; TRBD1 matches 7 bases. The TCR was taken from a human donor with classical Hodgkin lymphoma. CDR3 sequence (DNA): TGCAGCGTTATTACAGGGGTGCAGTACTTC. Residues: CSVITGVQYF.